The clone carrying this T cell receptor beta chain was picked up one time. These data originate in a study of blood T cell repertoires in COVID-19. On the study more broadly: The United States, Italy and Spain supplied acute and convalescent COVID-19 samples. Sources were T cells, B-cell-depleted T cells, or PBMCs; the material itself was cDNA or gDNA.

CDR1 is LNHDA and CDR2 is SQIVND in the germline V gene (reference sequence). J was trimmed by 5 bases and V by 6 bases; bases with no gene match: 9. The CDR3 length is 15 residues. Authors' processing steps: From reference gene primer amplification, estimates of nucleated cell counts were derived. This table comes from immunoSEQ multiplex PCR, and its TCRdb copy is limited to in-frame clones, with some not included. V, J and clone size reflect that table, while D and trimming were determined from the DNA. The sample consists of over 95,000 clones, around 85% of them appearing once. What was sequenced was peripheral blood. The chain is built from TRBV19 and TRBJ2-2, with 7 bases fitting TRBD2. The clonotype comes from a human donor in a cohort sampled during active COVID-19. CDR3: CASSTTELATGELFF. The CDR3 DNA reads TGTGCCAGTAGCACTACAGAACTAGCGACCGGGGAGCTGTTTTTT.